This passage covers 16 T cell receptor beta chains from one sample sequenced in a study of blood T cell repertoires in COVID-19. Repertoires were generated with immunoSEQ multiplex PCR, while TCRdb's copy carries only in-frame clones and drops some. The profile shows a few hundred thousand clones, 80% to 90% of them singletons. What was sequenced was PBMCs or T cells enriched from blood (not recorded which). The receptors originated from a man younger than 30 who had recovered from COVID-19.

The CDR3 DNA reads TGTGCCAGCAGCTTAGCGCCGGCGGGGGGCTACGAGCAGTACTTC. Its protein product is CASSLAPAGGYEQYF. The rearrangement joins TRBV7-8 to TRBJ2-7, with 8 bases identical to TRBD2. From germline, CDR1 is SGHVS and CDR2 FQNEAQ. The ends lost 0 bases at V and 3 bases at J; junction bases unmatched: 4. CDR3 length: 15 amino acids. The whole variable domain, remainder taken from reference TRBV7-8 and TRBJ2-7, is GAGVSQSPRYKVAKRGQDVALRCDPISGHVSLFWYQQALGQGPEFLTYFQNEAQLDKSGLPSDRFFAERPEGSVSTLKIQRTQQEDSAVYLCASSLAPAGGYEQYFGPGTRLTVT.

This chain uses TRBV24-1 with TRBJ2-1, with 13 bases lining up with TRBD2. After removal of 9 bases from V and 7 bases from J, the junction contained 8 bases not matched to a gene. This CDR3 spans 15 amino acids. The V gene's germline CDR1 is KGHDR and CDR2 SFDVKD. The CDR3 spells CATSRTSGSRNEQFF. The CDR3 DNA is TGTGCCACCTCTAGGACTAGCGGGAGTAGGAATGAGCAGTTCTTC.

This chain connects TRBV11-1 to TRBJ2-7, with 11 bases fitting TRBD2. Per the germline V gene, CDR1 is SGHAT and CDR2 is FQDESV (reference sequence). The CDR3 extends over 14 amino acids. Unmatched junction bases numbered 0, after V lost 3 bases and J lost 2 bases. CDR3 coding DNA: TGTGCCAGCAGCTTGGGACTAGCGGCCTACGAGCAGTACTTC. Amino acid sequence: CASSLGLAAYEQYF.

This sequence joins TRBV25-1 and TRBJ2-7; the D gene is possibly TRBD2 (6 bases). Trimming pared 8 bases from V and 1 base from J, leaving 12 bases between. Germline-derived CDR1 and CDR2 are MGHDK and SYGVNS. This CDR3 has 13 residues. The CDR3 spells CASRLGGSYEQYF. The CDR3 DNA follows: TGTGCCAGCCGCCTCGGGGGTTCCTACGAGCAGTACTTC.

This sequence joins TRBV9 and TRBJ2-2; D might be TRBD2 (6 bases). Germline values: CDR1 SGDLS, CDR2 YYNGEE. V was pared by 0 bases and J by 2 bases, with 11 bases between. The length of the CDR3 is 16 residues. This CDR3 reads CASSVEAGINTGELFF. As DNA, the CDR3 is TGTGCCAGCAGCGTAGAGGCGGGGATCAACACCGGGGAGCTGTTTTTT.

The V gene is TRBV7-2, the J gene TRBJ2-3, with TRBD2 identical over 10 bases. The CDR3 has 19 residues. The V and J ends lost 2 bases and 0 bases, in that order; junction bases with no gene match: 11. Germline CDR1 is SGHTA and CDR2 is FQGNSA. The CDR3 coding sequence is TGTGCCAGCAGCTTAAGGCTAGCGGGGGCCTTTTCTAGCACAGATACGCAGTATTTT. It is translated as CASSLRLAGAFSSTDTQYF.

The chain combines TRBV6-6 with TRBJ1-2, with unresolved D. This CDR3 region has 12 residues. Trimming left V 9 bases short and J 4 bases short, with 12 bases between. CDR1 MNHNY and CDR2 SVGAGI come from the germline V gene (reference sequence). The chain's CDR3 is CASTDNVYGYTF. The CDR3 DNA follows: TGTGCCAGTACCGACAACGTCTATGGCTACACCTTC.

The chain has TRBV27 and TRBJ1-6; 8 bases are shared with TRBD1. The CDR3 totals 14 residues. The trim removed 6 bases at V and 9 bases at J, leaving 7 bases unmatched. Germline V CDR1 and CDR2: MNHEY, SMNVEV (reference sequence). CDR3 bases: TGTGCCAGCAGCATCACAGGGGGTTTTTCACCCCTCCACTTT. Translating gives CASSITGGFSPLHF.

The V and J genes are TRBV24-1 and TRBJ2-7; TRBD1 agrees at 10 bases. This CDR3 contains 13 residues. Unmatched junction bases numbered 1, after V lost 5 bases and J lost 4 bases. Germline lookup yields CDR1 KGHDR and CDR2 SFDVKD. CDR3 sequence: CATSGTGGYEQYF. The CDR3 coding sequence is TGTGCCACCAGTGGGACAGGGGGTTACGAGCAGTACTTC.

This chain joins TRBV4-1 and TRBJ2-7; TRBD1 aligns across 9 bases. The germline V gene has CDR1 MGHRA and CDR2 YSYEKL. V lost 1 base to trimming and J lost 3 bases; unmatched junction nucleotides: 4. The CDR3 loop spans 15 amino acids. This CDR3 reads CASSQVNRGLYEQYF. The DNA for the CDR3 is TGCGCCAGCAGCCAAGTGAACAGGGGGCTCTACGAGCAGTACTTC.

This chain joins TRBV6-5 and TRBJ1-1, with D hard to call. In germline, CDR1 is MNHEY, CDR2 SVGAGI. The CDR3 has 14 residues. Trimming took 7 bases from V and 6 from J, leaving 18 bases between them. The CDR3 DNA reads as TGTGCCAGCAAAACGGGGAATAATCGGGCTGAAGCTTTCTTT. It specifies CASKTGNNRAEAFF.

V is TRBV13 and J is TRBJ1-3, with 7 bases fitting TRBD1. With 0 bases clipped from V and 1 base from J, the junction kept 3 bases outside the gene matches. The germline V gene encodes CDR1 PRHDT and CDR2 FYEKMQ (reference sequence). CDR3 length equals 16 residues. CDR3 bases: TGTGCCAGCAGCTTAGGGCCAGGGGGTTCTGGAAACACCATATATTTT. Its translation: CASSLGPGGSGNTIYF.

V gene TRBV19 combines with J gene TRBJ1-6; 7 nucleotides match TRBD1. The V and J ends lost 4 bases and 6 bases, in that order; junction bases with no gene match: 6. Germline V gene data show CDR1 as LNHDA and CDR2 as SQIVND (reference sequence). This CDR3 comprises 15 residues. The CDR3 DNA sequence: TGTGCCAGTAGTAACAGGGGAATGATTAATTCACCCCTCCACTTT. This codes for CASSNRGMINSPLHF. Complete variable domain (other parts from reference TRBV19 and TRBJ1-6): DGGITQSPKYLFRKEGQNVTLSCEQNLNHDAMYWYRQDPGQGLRLIYYSQIVNDFQKGDIAEGYSVSREKKESFPLTVTSAQKNPTAFYLCASSNRGMINSPLHFGNGTRLTVT.

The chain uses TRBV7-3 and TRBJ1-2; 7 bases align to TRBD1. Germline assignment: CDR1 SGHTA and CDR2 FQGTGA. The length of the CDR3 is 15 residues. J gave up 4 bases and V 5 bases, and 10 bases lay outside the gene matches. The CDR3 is CASSVRQGAGYGYTF. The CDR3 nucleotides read TGTGCCAGCAGCGTACGACAGGGTGCGGGCTATGGCTACACCTTC. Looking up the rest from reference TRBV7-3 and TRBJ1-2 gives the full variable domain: GAGVSQTPSNKVTEKGKYVELRCDPISGHTALYWYRQSLGQGPEFLIYFQGTGAADDSGLPNDRFFAVRPEGSVSTLKIQRTERGDSAVYLCASSVRQGAGYGYTFGSGTRLTVV.

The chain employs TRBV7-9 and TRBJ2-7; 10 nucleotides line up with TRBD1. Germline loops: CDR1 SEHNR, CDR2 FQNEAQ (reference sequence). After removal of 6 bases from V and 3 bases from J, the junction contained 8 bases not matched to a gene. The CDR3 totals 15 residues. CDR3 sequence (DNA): TGTGCCAGCAGTCCCCCCAGGACAGGGGGCTACGAGCAGTACTTC. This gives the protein CASSPPRTGGYEQYF. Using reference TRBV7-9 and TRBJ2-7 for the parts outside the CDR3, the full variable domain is DTGVSQNPRHKITKRGQNVTFRCDPISEHNRLYWYRQTLGQGPEFLTYFQNEAQLEKSRLLSDRFSAERPKGSFSTLEIQRTEQGDSAMYLCASSPPRTGGYEQYFGPGTRLTVT.

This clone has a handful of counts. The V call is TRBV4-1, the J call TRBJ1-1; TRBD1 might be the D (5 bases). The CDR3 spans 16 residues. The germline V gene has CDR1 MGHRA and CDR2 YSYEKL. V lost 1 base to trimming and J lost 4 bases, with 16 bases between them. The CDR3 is CASSQGRGPRGTEAFF. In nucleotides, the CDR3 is TGCGCCAGCAGCCAAGGGAGGGGCCCACGGGGCACTGAAGCTTTCTTT.